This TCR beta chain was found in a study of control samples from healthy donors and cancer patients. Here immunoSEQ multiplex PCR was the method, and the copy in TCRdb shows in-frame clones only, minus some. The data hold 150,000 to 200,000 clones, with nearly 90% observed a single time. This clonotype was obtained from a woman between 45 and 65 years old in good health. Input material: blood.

This chain's CDR3 is CASPPDTLQVGGNQPQHF. In DNA, the CDR3 is TGTGCCAGCCCCCCCGACACGCTCCAGGTGGGTGGGAATCAGCCCCAGCATTTT. The chain recombines TRBV3-1 (or the pseudogene TRBV3-2) with TRBJ1-5; no reliable D call. CDR1 is LGHDT, CDR2 YNNKEL, per germline (reference sequence). The V gene lost 8 bases and the J gene lost 4 bases, with 27 bases spanning the gap. This CDR3 is 18 amino acids long.